Listed below are T cell receptor beta chains from one sample, sequenced in a study of T cell responses to AZD1222 COVID-19 vaccine. Sequencing used immunoSEQ multiplex PCR; TCRdb keeps in-frame clones, though not all of them. The sample has under 200,000 clones, less than 95% seen once; the top ten hold 4% to 5.5%. The sample in question was peripheral blood, obtained on day 0 of AZD1222 vaccination. All receptors derive from an adult in good health. CDR3s leave out the opening cysteine and the closing phenylalanine or tryptophan. Fields, in order: clone size, V gene, J gene, CDR3 protein. Clone size is stated in some rows and not others, as once, few, many or a class when expanded.

-	TRBV9	TRBJ2-1	ASSILAGATEQF
once	TRBV9	TRBJ2-1	ASSGGKGSEQF
-	TRBV5-5	TRBJ2-5	ASSATAIQETQY
-	TRBV7-9	TRBJ2-3	ASSQYTDTQY
-	TRBV5-6	TRBJ1-1	ASSLGPTGNTEAF
-	TRBV27	TRBJ2-7	ASSLSHGQGYEQY
-	TRBV3-1/TRBV3-2	TRBJ1-4	ASSHLPLGSTLNWGHEKLF
-	TRBV18	TRBJ2-1	ASSTLAGDYNEQF
-	TRBV27	TRBJ2-3	ASSFLRLAGGTDTQY
-	TRBV25-1	TRBJ1-1	ASSGQMNTEAF
once	TRBV7-3	TRBJ2-3	ASSPSGRGADTQY
-	TRBV21-1	TRBJ1-1	ARDEQGVNTEAF
-	TRBV11-3	TRBJ2-7	ASSVTSGALYEQY
-	TRBV28	TRBJ1-1	ASSPPGTGGLVF
-	TRBV2	TRBJ2-5	ASREGLLKETQY
-	TRBV29-1	TRBJ1-2	SVYDSRNYGYT
-	TRBV15	TRBJ2-5	ATSRDRPRRETQY
once	TRBV5-4	TRBJ2-7	ASSSRREQY
-	TRBV5-1	TRBJ2-3	ASREGVRPSGFPDTQY
few	TRBV6-5	TRBJ1-6	ASRVASSYNSPLH
-	TRBV7-9	TRBJ2-7	ASSQPHRPYEQY
-	TRBV5-4	TRBJ2-4	ASSPPGTVAKNIQY
-	TRBV5-4	TRBJ2-7	ASSEELLAVSYEQY
-	TRBV6-5	TRBJ2-1	ASSQGTVYNEQF
-	TRBV11-1	TRBJ2-7	ASSLNGYEQY
-	TRBV21-1	TRBJ2-7	ASSPLAGGEY
-	TRBV7-2	TRBJ2-3	ASSYGLAIDTQY
-	TRBV6-5	TRBJ2-1	ASSLGTSGYNEQF
-	TRBV19	TRBJ1-6	ASSNQLQVTYSPLH
-	TRBV12-3/TRBV12-4	TRBJ2-5	ASSFRRETQY
-	TRBV6-1	TRBJ2-3	ASSEVPRGRSTAGRTDTQY
-	TRBV19	TRBJ2-6	ASKGQGSSGANVLT
-	TRBV6-5	TRBJ2-2	ASSSRGGRNGELF
-	TRBV28	TRBJ2-1	ASSRLYNEQF
-	TRBV10-3	TRBJ2-1	AISASSGYYNEQF
-	TRBV11-2	TRBJ1-2	ASSTDRNYGYT
-	TRBV28	TRBJ2-1	ASKDGVVRNEQF
-	TRBV19	TRBJ1-1	ASRPGTGGRNTEAF
-	TRBV27	TRBJ2-1	ASSFSLAGDNEQF
-	TRBV9	TRBJ2-7	ASSVGPTGPAYEQY
-	TRBV19	TRBJ2-4	ASTLMGSRNIQY
-	TRBV28	TRBJ1-1	AGQEGGQLNTEAF
-	TRBV28	TRBJ2-6	ASSLSSGANVLT
few	TRBV10-3	TRBJ1-2	AISLQVSNYGYT
-	TRBV28	TRBJ1-5	ASSFGTGNQPQH
-	TRBV20-1	TRBJ2-7	SAGGGYEQY
-	TRBV4-1	TRBJ1-1	ASSPSPLRDTEAF
-	TRBV6-5	TRBJ1-2	ASRGVGWGYGYT
-	TRBV18	TRBJ1-1	ASSPVTVETEAF
once	TRBV25-1	TRBJ2-6	ASSGGTHSGANVLT
-	TRBV2	TRBJ1-5	AIGAPGNQPQH
few	TRBV28	TRBJ2-1	ASSDPSGRADEQF
-	TRBV5-1	TRBJ1-1	ASSWGGGAYTEAF
-	TRBV15	TRBJ2-7	ATSRDRYRDRDHEQY
-	TRBV28	TRBJ1-2	ASSLGEKGRGYT